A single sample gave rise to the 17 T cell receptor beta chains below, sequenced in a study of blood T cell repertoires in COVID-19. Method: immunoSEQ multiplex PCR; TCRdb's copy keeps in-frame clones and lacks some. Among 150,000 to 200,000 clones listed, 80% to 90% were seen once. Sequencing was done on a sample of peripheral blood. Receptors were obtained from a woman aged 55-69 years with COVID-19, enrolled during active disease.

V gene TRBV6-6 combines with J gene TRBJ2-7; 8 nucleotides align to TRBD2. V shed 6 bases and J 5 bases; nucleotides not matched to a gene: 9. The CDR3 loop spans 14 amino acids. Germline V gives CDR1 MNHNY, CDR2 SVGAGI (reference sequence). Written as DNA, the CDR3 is TGTGCCAGCAGGCCGCCGAGCGGGAGAAACGAGCAGTACTTC. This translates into CASRPPSGRNEQYF.

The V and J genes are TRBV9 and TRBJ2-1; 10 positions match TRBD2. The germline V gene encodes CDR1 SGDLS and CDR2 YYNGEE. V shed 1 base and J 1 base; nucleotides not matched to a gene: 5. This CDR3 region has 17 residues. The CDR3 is CASSVTGLALSYNEQFF. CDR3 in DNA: TGTGCCAGCAGCGTAACGGGACTAGCGCTTTCCTACAATGAGCAGTTCTTC.

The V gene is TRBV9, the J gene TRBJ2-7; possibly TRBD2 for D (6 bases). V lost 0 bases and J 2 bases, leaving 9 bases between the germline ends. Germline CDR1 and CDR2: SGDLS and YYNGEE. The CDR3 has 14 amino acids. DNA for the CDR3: TGTGCCAGCAGCGTAGACCCTAGCGCCTACGAGCAGTACTTC. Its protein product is CASSVDPSAYEQYF.

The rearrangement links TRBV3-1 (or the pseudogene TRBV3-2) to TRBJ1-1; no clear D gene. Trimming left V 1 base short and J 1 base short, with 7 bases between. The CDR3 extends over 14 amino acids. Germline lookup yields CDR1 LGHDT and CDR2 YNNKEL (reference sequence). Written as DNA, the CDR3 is TGTGCCAGCAGCCAAGTGGGGAGGAACACTGAAGCTTTCTTT. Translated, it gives CASSQVGRNTEAFF.

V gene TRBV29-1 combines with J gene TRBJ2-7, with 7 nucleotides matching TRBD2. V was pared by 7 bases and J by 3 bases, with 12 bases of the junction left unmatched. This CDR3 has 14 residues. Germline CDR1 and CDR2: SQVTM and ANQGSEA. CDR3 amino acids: CSASRGGSYYEQYF. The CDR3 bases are TGCAGCGCAAGTCGGGGCGGGAGTTACTACGAGCAGTACTTC.

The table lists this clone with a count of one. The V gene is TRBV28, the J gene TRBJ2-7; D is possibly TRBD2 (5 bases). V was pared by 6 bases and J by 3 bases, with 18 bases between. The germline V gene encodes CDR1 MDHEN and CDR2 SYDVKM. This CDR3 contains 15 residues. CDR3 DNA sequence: TGTGCCAGCAGGTCCGGTGGGGTAGGGAGCTACGAGCAGTACTTC. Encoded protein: CASRSGGVGSYEQYF.

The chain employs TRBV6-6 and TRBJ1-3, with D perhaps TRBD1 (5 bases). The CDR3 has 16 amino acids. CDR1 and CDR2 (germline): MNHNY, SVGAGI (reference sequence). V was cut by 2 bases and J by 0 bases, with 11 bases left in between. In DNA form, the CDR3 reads TGTGCCAGCAGTTACAAACAGGCCTTCTCTGGAAACACCATATATTTT. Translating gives CASSYKQAFSGNTIYF.

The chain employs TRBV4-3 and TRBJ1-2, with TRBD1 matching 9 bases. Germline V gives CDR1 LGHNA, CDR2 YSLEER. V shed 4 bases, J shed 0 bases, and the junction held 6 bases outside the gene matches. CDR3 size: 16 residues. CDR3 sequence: CASSRGTGRANYGYTF. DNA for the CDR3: TGCGCCAGCAGCCGTGGGACAGGGAGGGCTAACTATGGCTACACCTTC.

CDR3 in DNA: TGTGCCAGCAGCGGCAGCTATAATTCACCCCTCCACTTT. This gives the protein CASSGSYNSPLHF. This rearrangement joins TRBV11-2 to TRBJ1-6, with D uncertain. V was pared by 5 bases and J by 3 bases, with 5 bases between. The germline V gene has CDR1 SGHAT and CDR2 FQNNGV. The CDR3 loop spans 13 amino acids.

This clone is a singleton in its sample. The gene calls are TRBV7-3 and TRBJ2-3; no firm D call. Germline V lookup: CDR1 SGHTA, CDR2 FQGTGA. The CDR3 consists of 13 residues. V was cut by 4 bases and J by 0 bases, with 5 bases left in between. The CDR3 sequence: CASSSISTDTQYF. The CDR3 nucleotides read TGTGCCAGCAGCTCAATTAGCACAGATACGCAGTATTTT.

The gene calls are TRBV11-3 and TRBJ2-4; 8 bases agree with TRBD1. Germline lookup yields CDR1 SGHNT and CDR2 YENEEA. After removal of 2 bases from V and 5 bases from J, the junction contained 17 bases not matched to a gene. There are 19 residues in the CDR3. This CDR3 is CASSLTNTGGMPPQNIQYF. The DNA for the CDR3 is TGTGCCAGCAGCTTAACCAACACAGGGGGGATGCCCCCCCAAAACATTCAGTACTTC.

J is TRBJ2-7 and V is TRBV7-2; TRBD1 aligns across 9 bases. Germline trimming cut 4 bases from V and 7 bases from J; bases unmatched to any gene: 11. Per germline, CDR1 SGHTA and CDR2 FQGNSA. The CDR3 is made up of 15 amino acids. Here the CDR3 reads CASSSGQGRLSEQYF. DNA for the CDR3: TGTGCCAGCAGCTCGGGACAGGGTCGTCTGTCGGAGCAGTACTTC.

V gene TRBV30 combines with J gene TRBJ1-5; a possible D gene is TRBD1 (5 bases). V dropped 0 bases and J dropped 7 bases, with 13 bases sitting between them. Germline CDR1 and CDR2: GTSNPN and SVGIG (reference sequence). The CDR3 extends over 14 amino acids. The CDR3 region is CAWSVWGGGQPQHF. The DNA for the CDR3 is TGTGCCTGGAGTGTTTGGGGGGGTGGCCAGCCCCAGCATTTT.

CDR3 coding DNA: TGTGCCAGCAGCTTAGTAGCCGACTCTGGAAACACCATATATTTT. It codes for CASSLVADSGNTIYF. V is TRBV7-8 and J is TRBJ1-3; no definite D call. CDR1 is SGHVS and CDR2 is FQNEAQ in the germline V gene. The CDR3 covers 15 residues. The germline V and J ends were trimmed by 1 base and 0 bases, with 7 bases remaining between them.

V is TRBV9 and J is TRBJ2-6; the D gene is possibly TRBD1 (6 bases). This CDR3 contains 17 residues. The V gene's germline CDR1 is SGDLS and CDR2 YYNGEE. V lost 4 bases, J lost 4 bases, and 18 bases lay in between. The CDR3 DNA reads TGTGCCAGCAGCCCTCGGGACACCTTAGGGGGGGCCAACGTCCTGACTTTC. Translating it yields CASSPRDTLGGANVLTF.

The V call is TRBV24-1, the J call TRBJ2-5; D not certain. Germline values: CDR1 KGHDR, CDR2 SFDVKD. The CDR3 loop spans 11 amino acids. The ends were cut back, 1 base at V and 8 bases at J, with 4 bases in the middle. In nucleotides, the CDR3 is TGTGCCACCAGTGATTTAACTACCCAGTACTTC. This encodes CATSDLTTQYF.

CDR3 in DNA: TGTGCCATCACAGGTTCCTACAATGAGCAGTTCTTC. Its protein product is CAITGSYNEQFF. V and J are TRBV10-3 and TRBJ2-1; no clear D. The CDR3 loop spans 12 amino acids. CDR1 is ENHRY, CDR2 SYGVKD, per germline. V shed 7 bases and J shed 1 base, with 5 bases lying between them.